These 20 T cell receptor beta chains were sequenced from one sample in a study of T cell repertoires in aging, cancer and after chemotherapy. A mixed TRB-A/B primer pool amplified rearranged TRB by multiplex touch-down PCR. TCRdb analysed the multiplex PCR reads with MiXCR anew, one entry per CDR3 protein. The data contain several thousand distinct CDR3 sequences, just under 40% of them singletons. The template was genomic DNA from peripheral blood, not RNA. Sequencing was carried out using blood. These receptors came from a human donor in good health.

The chain employs TRBV6-5 and TRBJ2-7; TRBD2 aligns across 8 bases. CDR3 size: 14 residues. J gave up 2 bases and V 5 bases, and 5 bases lay outside the gene matches. Germline CDR1 MNHEY, CDR2 SVGAGI. The CDR3 region is CASSALRGAYEQYF. In DNA form, the CDR3 reads TGTGCCAGCAGTGCCTTGCGGGGGGCCTACGAGCAGTACTTC.

Only a few counts were recorded for this clonotype. The chain employs TRBV5-1 and TRBJ1-1; 8 nucleotides align to TRBD1. The CDR3 contains 13 residues. V gave up 4 bases and J gave up 5 bases; unmatched junction bases: 4. Germline V lookup: CDR1 SGHRS, CDR2 YFSETQ. Written as DNA, the CDR3 is TGCGCCAGCAGCGACAGGGGAGGGACTGAAGCTTTCTTT. Translation gives CASSDRGGTEAFF.

The gene calls are TRBV5-6 and TRBJ1-5; 9 bases match TRBD1. The CDR3 is 15 amino acids. V trimming: 3 bases; J trimming: 4 bases; junction bases outside the gene matches: 5. Germline CDR1 SGHDT, CDR2 YYEEEE. DNA of the CDR3: TGTGCCAGCAGCTGGGGACAGGGAGAGAATCAGCCCCAGCATTTT. Translated: CASSWGQGENQPQHF. Full variable domain (remainder filled in from reference TRBV5-6 and TRBJ1-5): DAGVTQSPTHLIKTRGQQVTLRCSPKSGHDTVSWYQQALGQGPQFIFQYYEEEERQRGNFPDRFSGHQFPNYSSELNVNALLLGDSALYLCASSWGQGENQPQHFGDGTRLSIL.

The rearrangement uses TRBV6-6 and TRBJ1-2; possibly TRBD1 for D (6 bases). CDR1 and CDR2 from the germline V gene are MNHNY and SVGAGI (reference sequence). The CDR3 is made up of 14 amino acids. The ends were cut back, 5 bases at V and 8 bases at J, with 18 bases in the middle. CDR3 DNA: TGTGCCAGCAGTACCCTACTAACAGGGTCGGGCTACACCTTC. It yields the protein CASSTLLTGSGYTF.

The rearrangement uses TRBV18 and TRBJ2-7, with D hard to call. V shed 5 bases and J shed 9 bases, with 11 bases lying between them. CDR1 is KGHSH, CDR2 LQKENI, per germline. CDR3 length: 11 residues. CDR3: CASSGLRGQYF. The CDR3 nucleotides are TGTGCCAGCTCAGGGCTCCGAGGGCAGTACTTC.

This chain links TRBV7-6 with TRBJ2-7, with 9 bases identical to TRBD1. This CDR3 has 14 amino acids. Germline CDR1 and CDR2: SGHVS and FNYEAQ. The junction had 8 bases not matched to a gene; V was cut back by 5 bases and J by 6 bases. CDR3 sequence (DNA): TGTGCCAGCAGCCTGGGACAGGGTGTAGGCGAGCAGTACTTC. Translation gives CASSLGQGVGEQYF.

This clonotype was observed a few times. The chain combines TRBV15 with TRBJ2-1; D is ambiguous. Trimming took off 0 bases at V and 1 base at J, with 13 bases between the two ends. CDR3 length equals 17 residues. Germline-derived CDR1 and CDR2 are LNHNV and YYDKDF (reference sequence). The CDR3 spells CATSRDTGGGSYNEQFF. CDR3 in DNA: TGTGCCACCAGCAGAGATACTGGTGGTGGATCCTACAATGAGCAGTTCTTC.

The rearrangement joins TRBV5-6 to TRBJ2-5, with D possibly TRBD1 on 5 matching bases. The V end was cut by 6 bases, the J end by 6 bases, with 21 bases between. Looked up from germline, CDR1 is SGHDT and CDR2 is YYEEEE. This CDR3 has 15 amino acids. The CDR3 sequence: CASNLEGVVRKTQYF. The CDR3 nucleotides read TGTGCCAGCAATCTCGAAGGGGTCGTTAGAAAGACCCAGTACTTC.

This clonotype occurred a few times. V and J are TRBV6-5 and TRBJ1-1; D gene uncertain. Trimming took off 4 bases at V and 4 bases at J, with 13 bases between the two ends. The CDR3 is 14 amino acids. The germline V gene encodes CDR1 MNHEY and CDR2 SVGAGI. The CDR3 nucleotides read TGTGCCAGCAGTTCTACCCCATTAGGCACTGAAGCTTTCTTT. As protein: CASSSTPLGTEAFF.

The rearrangement links TRBV5-4 to TRBJ2-7; D may be TRBD2 (6 bases). The germline gives CDR1 SGHNT, CDR2 YYREEE (reference sequence). The CDR3 extends over 12 amino acids. Between the trimmed V and J ends, which lost 3 bases and 2 bases, there was a span of 6 bases. CDR3 in amino acids: CASSWGAYEQYF. CDR3 sequence (DNA): TGTGCCAGCAGCTGGGGGGCCTACGAGCAGTACTTC.

V and J are TRBV4-3 and TRBJ1-2, with unresolved D. The CDR3 is 17 amino acids. Germline lookup yields CDR1 LGHNA and CDR2 YSLEER. The ends were cut back, 0 bases at V and 0 bases at J, with 14 bases in the middle. CDR3 sequence reads: CASSQELDYTANYGYTF. The CDR3 DNA reads as TGCGCCAGCAGCCAAGAGTTAGACTACACCGCTAACTATGGCTACACCTTC.

This clonotype was seen more than once but under ten times. The chain has TRBV29-1 and TRBJ1-2; no reliable D call. Germline V lookup: CDR1 SQVTM, CDR2 ANQGSEA. The CDR3 has 14 residues. V was shortened by 4 bases and J by 2 bases, with 14 bases between the two germline ends. The CDR3 is CSVVPGSLNYGYTF. CDR3 nucleotide sequence: TGCAGCGTTGTCCCGGGATCCTTAAACTATGGCTACACCTTC.

The J gene is TRBJ2-1, the V gene TRBV30; 12 bases agree with TRBD1. This CDR3 is 15 amino acids long. The trim removed 1 base at V and 8 bases at J, leaving 6 bases unmatched. CDR1 GTSNPN and CDR2 SVGIG come from the germline V gene (reference sequence). The CDR3 sequence is CAWSAGTGGFDEQFF. CDR3 sequence (DNA): TGTGCCTGGAGTGCCGGGACAGGGGGCTTTGATGAGCAGTTCTTC.

In its sample, this clonotype was seen a few times. The chain joins TRBV6-5 to TRBJ2-1; D gene ambiguous. CDR3 size: 13 residues. V lost 2 bases, J lost 4 bases, and 6 bases lay in between. Germline V gene sequence: CDR1 MNHEY, CDR2 SVGAGI. The DNA of the CDR3 is TGTGCCAGCAGTTACGACTCTTACAATGAGCAGTTCTTC. Translated, it gives CASSYDSYNEQFF.

The chain uses TRBV5-4 and TRBJ1-2; TRBD1 agrees at 8 bases. CDR3 length: 15 amino acids. V dropped 4 bases and J dropped 5; count of bases not matched to a gene: 10. Germline V gene lookup returns CDR1 SGHNT and CDR2 YYREEE (reference sequence). For the CDR3, the DNA is TGTGCCAGCAGCCCGACGGGGGGACAGGTTTATGGCTACACCTTC. It yields the protein CASSPTGGQVYGYTF.

V gene TRBV30 combines with J gene TRBJ2-7; 9 bases match TRBD1. Per germline, CDR1 GTSNPN and CDR2 SVGIG (reference sequence). CDR3 length: 14 residues. After removal of 1 base from V and 6 bases from J, the junction contained 7 bases not matched to a gene. Written as DNA, the CDR3 is TGTGCCTGGAGTGGAGGGACAGGGAGGTCCGAGCAGTACTTC. Its protein is CAWSGGTGRSEQYF.

The chain links TRBV27 to TRBJ2-3; TRBD2 matches at 11 bases. Trimming at V came to 4 bases and at J to 0 bases, leaving 15 bases not matched to a gene. The germline CDR1 and CDR2 sequences are MNHEY and SMNVEV (reference sequence). The CDR3 runs 20 residues. CDR3 sequence reads: CASSSLLAGAKSLSTDTQYF. The CDR3 DNA follows: TGTGCCAGCAGTTCGTTACTAGCGGGGGCCAAATCACTGAGCACAGATACGCAGTATTTT.

V and J are TRBV13 and TRBJ2-3, with unresolved D. Deletions cut 5 bases from V and 1 base from J, with 7 bases between. CDR1 and CDR2 (germline): PRHDT, FYEKMQ (reference sequence). The CDR3 is 13 amino acids. The CDR3 is CASSLLGTDTQYF. The CDR3 coding sequence is TGTGCCAGCAGCCTCCTGGGCACAGATACGCAGTATTTT. The variable domain in full, with the rest retrieved from reference TRBV13 and TRBJ2-3, is AAGVIQSPRHLIKEKRETATLKCYPIPRHDTVYWYQQGPGQDPQFLISFYEKMQSDKGSIPDRFSAQQFSDYHSELNMSSLELGDSALYFCASSLLGTDTQYFGPGTRLTVL.

The chain links TRBV15 to TRBJ2-5; 7 bases are shared with TRBD1. Germline-derived CDR1 and CDR2 are LNHNV and YYDKDF (reference sequence). J was trimmed by 2 bases and V by 5 bases; bases with no gene match: 17. This CDR3 has 18 residues. CDR3 amino acids: CATSGRQGWTLGQETQYF. DNA of the CDR3: TGTGCCACCAGCGGAAGACAGGGTTGGACGTTAGGGCAAGAGACCCAGTACTTC.

V gene TRBV5-5 combines with J gene TRBJ2-7, with 14 bases fitting TRBD2. This CDR3 is 16 amino acids long. With V trimmed by 4 bases and J by 3 bases, 6 bases remained unmatched. CDR1 is SGHKS and CDR2 is YYEKEE in the germline V gene (reference sequence). For the CDR3, the DNA is TGTGCCAGCAGCCCGGGACTAGCGGGGGCCGACTACGAGCAGTACTTC. Amino acids: CASSPGLAGADYEQYF.